This T cell receptor (beta chain) was profiled in a study of shared clonotypes between healthy human individuals. Overall study: Donors were two women and a few men aged 18 to 49.

Terminally differentiated effector memory CD45RA+ cells were excluded from the naive CD8 cells, which were CD45RO-negative and positively selected for CCR7. To note about this clone: Its antigen is undetermined.

Using immunoSEQ multiplex PCR, the repertoire was profiled, and TCRdb retains in-frame clones only, with some absent. The table records some 2 million clones, roughly 95% of them present only once. General observations from the study: Non-shared clonotypes had lower generation probabilities than those shared by all four donors.

Sequencing used naive CD8+ T cells sorted from blood. The clonotype originates from a man between 18 and 35 years old in good health.

The CDR3 spells CAISDEGSGNTIYF. The CDR3 DNA reads as TGTGCCATCAGTGATGAGGGGTCTGGAAACACCATATATTTT. The genes are TRBV10-3 and TRBJ1-3; D perhaps matches TRBD1 (5 bases). Germline V gene sequence: CDR1 ENHRY, CDR2 SYGVKD. V shed 3 bases and J shed 1 base, with 7 bases lying between them. This CDR3 has 14 residues.